A single sample is the source of the 3 T cell receptor beta chains below, sequenced in a study of cytomegalovirus exposure and HLA in healthy donors. The repertoire was sequenced with immunoSEQ multiplex PCR; TCRdb's copy has only in-frame clones and lacks some. The sample lists around 180,000 clones; 86% were seen once. The sequenced material came from PBMCs. These receptors were obtained from a woman aged 18 to 35 in good health and CMV-seronegative.

In nucleotides, the CDR3 is TGTGCCAGCAGCTTAATGGAGGTCAGGACTGAAGCTTTCTTT. Translating gives CASSLMEVRTEAFF. The chain recombines TRBV7-3 with TRBJ1-1, with D unresolved. The CDR3 runs to 14 residues. Per germline, CDR1 SGHTA and CDR2 FQGTGA. V was trimmed by 1 base and J by 5 bases, leaving 11 bases between them.

The V gene is TRBV11-1, the J gene TRBJ2-2; 7 nucleotides agree with TRBD1. Losses at the gene ends were 8 bases for V and 7 bases for J; bases not matched to a gene: 7. CDR3 length: 13 residues. Germline CDR1 is SGHAT and CDR2 is FQDESV (reference sequence). The CDR3 region has the DNA TGTGCCAGCGGGGACAGCCCCTACGGGGAGCTGTTTTTT. Translated, it gives CASGDSPYGELFF.

This chain joins TRBV7-6 and TRBJ2-2; 10 nucleotides align to TRBD1. V was pared by 1 base and J by 7 bases, with 12 bases of the junction left unmatched. This CDR3 comprises 18 residues. The germline V gene has CDR1 SGHVS and CDR2 FNYEAQ. The CDR3 bases are TGTGCCAGCAGCTTAGTGTTGCCGGGACAGGGGAGGATCGGGGAGCTGTTTTTT. As protein: CASSLVLPGQGRIGELFF.